This TCR beta chain was found in a study of T cell responses to AZD1222 COVID-19 vaccine (dated by TCRdb to about 2021). Regarding the complete study: AZD1222 recipients with second doses at about 4 weeks or about 12 weeks were pooled, because spike-specific TCR depth and breadth did not differ between schedules. A total of 230 to 250 trial participants underwent TCR sequencing, of whom 200 to 220 received two doses of AZD1222 and approximately 25 received two doses of the MenACWY control vaccine. Trial participants were enrolled by age into subgroups of 18-55, 56-69 and 70-plus years, and around 150, 28 and 57 TCR-sequenced participants, respectively, were included in these subgroups. The paper as a whole reports these results and caveats: A significant rise in spike-specific TCR breadth and depth was observed after two AZD1222 doses relative to day 0 and relative to MenACWY recipients. Most participants were white British and females outnumbered males, and the authors suggested that clonal diversity may have been underestimated. The 56-69-year group was small, and its depth increase did not reach significance, likely because of low power. No day 14 peak-response samples were available, so repertoires were characterized only after the peak T cell response. Only six or seven AZD1222 recipients were SARS-CoV-2 seropositive at baseline, limiting conclusions about previously exposed vaccinees. CD4 TCRs associated with the vaccine covered the entire spike protein, and the dominant responses were in regions 160-218 and 743-854. Reportedly, almost half of the unique spike-specific TCRs recognized epitopes lying outside the regions that are mutated in the B.1.351 and B.1.1.7 variants.

The junction shows trimming of 1 base on V and 5 bases on J, plus 24 bases between the germline ends. Including cysteine and phenylalanine, the CDR3 has 18 amino acids. Of the read, only the CDR3 DNA is kept; its 54 bases are in frame from base 1. Taken from the germline V gene (reference sequence), the CDR1 and CDR2 loops are SEHNR and FQNEAQ. A word on this clone: Its antigen is currently not known. No base qualities exist here, and no much larger clone lies one base off it.

The CDR3 regions of human TCRbeta chains were analyzed by immunosequencing. The study's processing was this. Repertoire TCRs were checked for matches against a reference library of SARS-CoV-2-specific TCRs that had been generated using the MIRA antigen-specificity platform. Breadth meant the fraction of unique TCRs that were SARS-CoV-2-associated, whereas depth meant the fraction of total T cells that were SARS-CoV-2-associated. Each spike-specific TCR was assigned to its reactive spike region and to a CD4 or CD8 class using the MIRA data. Log10-transformed breadth and depth values were compared by one-way ANOVA with Sidak's multiple comparisons tests. TCRdb carries this immuneACCESS record with in-frame sequences only. Its versions omit some clonotypes, under half of them owing to an unresolved V gene in the studies checked, with the rest unexplained. V and J calls plus clone size are reproduced from that table; the DNA served to infer D and trimming. This sample holds 120,000 to 150,000 clones; 75% to 95% were observed only once. The ten largest clones capture about 1.5% of the sample.

Interpreted using the paper, the time point label stands for: baseline before first vaccination. The vaccinee samples were drawn from two UK trials, COV001 and COV002, one of which was a single-blind randomized controlled phase 2/3 trial testing AZD1222 (ChAdOx1 nCoV-19) in healthy adults. For TCRbeta chain sequencing, PBMC samples from trial participants were taken at day 0 and at day 28 after the second dose. The TCR originated in an adult in good health. The chain was built from TRBV7-9 and TRBJ2-7; D gene: possibly TRBD1, on 6 matching bases. The material sequenced was peripheral blood, taken on day 0 of AZD1222 vaccination. The CDR3 is CASSLVGTAGRGRNEQYF. The nucleotides are TGTGCCAGCAGCTTAGTGGGGACCGCCGGCAGGGGAAGGAACGAGCAGTACTTC.